The 16 T cell receptor beta chains reported below all come from one sample, sequenced in a study of blood T cell repertoires in COVID-19. Profiling relied on immunoSEQ multiplex PCR, and the TCRdb table lists in-frame clones only, not all of them. The sample shows 14,000 or so clones, more than 70% of them seen only once. The sample comprised peripheral blood. Receptor source: a human donor in a cohort sampled during active COVID-19.

The table lists this clone with a count of one. The chain recombines TRBV5-4 with TRBJ2-3; perhaps TRBD2 as D (6 bases). In germline, CDR1 is SGHNT, CDR2 YYREEE (reference sequence). The CDR3 contains 17 residues. V was pared by 0 bases and J by 0 bases, with 14 bases between. CDR3 DNA sequence: TGTGCCAGCAGCTTGGGTGTAGCGGCAACTAGCACAGATACGCAGTATTTT. Translating gives CASSLGVAATSTDTQYF.

This chain links TRBV5-6 with TRBJ2-7, with 7 nucleotides matching TRBD1. CDR1 SGHDT and CDR2 YYEEEE come from the germline V gene. This CDR3 region has 16 residues. Unmatched junction bases numbered 15, after V lost 4 bases and J lost 5 bases. CDR3 nucleotides: TGTGCCAGCAGCACTGTTGACAGGGCAGCTAGAAACGAGCAGTACTTC. Its translation is CASSTVDRAARNEQYF.

V usage is TRBV10-3 and J usage is TRBJ1-5; D perhaps matches TRBD1 (6 bases). V was shortened by 10 bases and J by 3 bases, with 13 bases between the two germline ends. Germline V gene lookup returns CDR1 ENHRY and CDR2 SYGVKD. The CDR3 has 13 amino acids. The CDR3 coding sequence is TGTGCCACCACGGACAGTTTCAATCAGCCCCAGCATTTT. Protein product: CATTDSFNQPQHF.

The chain joins TRBV9 to TRBJ2-2; TRBD2 matches 10 bases. CDR3 length equals 16 residues. Per germline, CDR1 SGDLS and CDR2 YYNGEE. J lost 6 bases, V lost 2 bases, and 7 bases had no gene match. The CDR3 protein is CASSVSASGSPGELFF. CDR3 nucleotide sequence: TGTGCCAGCAGCGTTAGCGCTAGCGGGAGTCCCGGGGAGCTGTTTTTT.

This clone was detected only once. This chain connects TRBV7-8 to TRBJ1-5; 8 nucleotides match TRBD1. The ends lost 5 bases at V and 0 bases at J; junction bases unmatched: 3. The CDR3 extends over 15 amino acids. Germline assignment: CDR1 SGHVS and CDR2 FQNEAQ. The CDR3 protein is CASSIGTGSNQPQHF. DNA for the CDR3: TGTGCCAGCAGCATTGGGACAGGTAGCAATCAGCCCCAGCATTTT.

The CDR3 DNA reads as TGTGCCAGCGGGGGGGGCACCGGGGAGCTGTTTTTT. Protein sequence: CASGGGTGELFF. The rearrangement joins TRBV3-1 (or the pseudogene TRBV3-2) to TRBJ2-2, with 7 positions matching TRBD2. The junction had 1 base not matched to a gene; V was cut back by 8 bases and J by 4 bases. The CDR3 has 12 amino acids. Germline loops: CDR1 LGHDT, CDR2 YNNKEL (reference sequence).

The chain carries TRBV11-2 and TRBJ1-3; TRBD1 aligns across 10 bases. The ends lost 1 base at V and 0 bases at J; junction bases unmatched: 3. The CDR3 is 17 residues long. Germline V lookup: CDR1 SGHAT, CDR2 FQNNGV. CDR3 protein: CASSLGQGAISGNTIYF. In DNA, the CDR3 is TGTGCCAGCAGCTTAGGACAGGGGGCCATCTCTGGAAACACCATATATTTT. Full variable domain (missing parts from reference TRBV11-2 and TRBJ1-3): EAGVAQSPRYKIIEKRQSVAFWCNPISGHATLYWYQQILGQGPKLLIQFQNNGVVDDSQLPKDRFSAERLKGVDSTLKIQPAKLEDSAVYLCASSLGQGAISGNTIYFGEGSWLTVV.

The chain uses TRBV3-1 (or the pseudogene TRBV3-2) and TRBJ2-7, with D possibly matching TRBD2 (6 bases). Germline assignment: CDR1 LGHDT and CDR2 YNNKEL (reference sequence). Trimming left V 1 base short and J 1 base short, with 8 bases between. The CDR3 covers 14 residues. DNA of the CDR3: TGTGCCAGCAGCCAAGGTGCGGGATCCTACGAGCAGTACTTC. This codes for CASSQGAGSYEQYF.

This chain connects TRBV15 to TRBJ2-4; D gene uncertain. Germline CDR1 is LNHNV and CDR2 is YYDKDF (reference sequence). The CDR3 has 15 residues. Trimming removed 5 bases from V and 4 bases from J, with 15 bases in between. CDR3 protein: CATSGHSGSKNIQYF. CDR3 bases: TGTGCCACCAGCGGGCACAGTGGATCAAAAAACATTCAGTACTTC.

The J gene is TRBJ2-5, the V gene TRBV7-8; no reliable D call. This CDR3 has 14 amino acids. Trimming pared 5 bases from V and 5 bases from J, leaving 15 bases between. Per the germline V gene, CDR1 is SGHVS and CDR2 is FQNEAQ. The CDR3 reads CASSQPQTLETQYF. CDR3 in DNA: TGTGCCAGCAGCCAACCCCAGACACTGGAGACCCAGTACTTC. Full variable domain (outside the CDR3, taken from reference TRBV7-8 and TRBJ2-5): GAGVSQSPRYKVAKRGQDVALRCDPISGHVSLFWYQQALGQGPEFLTYFQNEAQLDKSGLPSDRFFAERPEGSVSTLKIQRTQQEDSAVYLCASSQPQTLETQYFGPGTRLLVL.

The chain carries TRBV7-2 and TRBJ2-2; TRBD2 aligns across 8 bases. CDR3 length: 17 residues. Germline CDR1 SGHTA, CDR2 FQGNSA. V lost 3 bases and J lost 1; bases outside the gene matches: 7. CDR3 amino acids: CASSFVSGGRNTGELFF. DNA for the CDR3: TGTGCCAGCAGCTTTGTCTCGGGGGGGCGGAACACCGGGGAGCTGTTTTTT. The full variable domain, in which reference TRBV7-2 and TRBJ2-2 provide the parts outside the CDR3, is GAGVSQSPSNKVTEKGKDVELRCDPISGHTALYWYRQSLGQGLEFLIYFQGNSAPDKSGLPSDRFSAERTGGSVSTLTIQRTQQEDSAVYLCASSFVSGGRNTGELFFGEGSRLTVL.

This clone was detected a few times. The chain carries TRBV4-1 and TRBJ1-4, with D possibly matching TRBD1 (6 bases). Trimming pared 3 bases from V and 8 bases from J, leaving 13 bases between. This CDR3 contains 14 residues. Per germline, CDR1 MGHRA and CDR2 YSYEKL. The CDR3 DNA reads TGCGCCAGCAGCCAGGGACACGCATGGGAAAAACTGTTTTTT. It specifies CASSQGHAWEKLFF.

CDR3 sequence (DNA): TGTGCCAGCAGCGTAACCCAGGGAGGGTCTGGAAACACCATATATTTT. It is translated as CASSVTQGGSGNTIYF. The gene calls are TRBV9 and TRBJ1-3; D is perhaps TRBD1 (5 bases). CDR1 is SGDLS, CDR2 YYNGEE, per germline. V lost 1 base and J 1 base, leaving 12 bases between the germline ends. This CDR3 has 16 amino acids.

J is TRBJ2-1 and V is TRBV20-1; 8 nucleotides agree with TRBD2. Per the germline V gene, CDR1 is DFQATT and CDR2 is SNEGSKA (reference sequence). CDR3 size: 14 residues. V dropped 3 bases and J dropped 5; count of bases not matched to a gene: 6. The CDR3 nucleotides are TGCAGTGCTAGTCGCGGCGGGAGGAACAATGAGCAGTTCTTC. Encoded protein: CSASRGGRNNEQFF.

The sample holds one count of this clone. The chain recombines TRBV7-6 with TRBJ2-3; tentatively, D is TRBD2 (5 bases). This CDR3 is 15 amino acids long. With 5 bases removed from V and 1 base from J, the gap between germline ends came to 13 bases. CDR1 and CDR2 from the germline V gene are SGHVS and FNYEAQ. The CDR3 bases are TGTGCCAGCAGCACGCAACTAGGCGGCACAGATACGCAGTATTTT. Translation: CASSTQLGGTDTQYF.

The chain employs TRBV11-1 and TRBJ2-7, with D hard to call. Looked up from germline, CDR1 is SGHAT and CDR2 is FQDESV (reference sequence). With 2 bases removed from V and 1 base from J, the gap between germline ends came to 3 bases. The CDR3 has 12 amino acids. CDR3: CASSLYSYEQYF. In DNA form, the CDR3 reads TGTGCCAGCAGCTTATATTCCTACGAGCAGTACTTC.